Listed below are T cell receptor beta chains from one sample, sequenced in a study of T cell changes during pregnancy in multiple sclerosis. Only in-frame clones appear in the TCRdb table, and some are missing; sequencing was by immunoSEQ multiplex PCR. Of under 110,000 clones detected, under 95% appear once; the ten largest clones hold 1.5% to 2%. Here the sequenced sample was peripheral blood, taken after pregnancy. Receptors originate from a female donor with multiple sclerosis, enrolled in a pregnancy study. Each CDR3 is given with its conserved first and last residue. D genes are given only for firm matches. Size values are once, few and many counts, or a class for expanded clones, and some rows have none.

V gene,D gene,clone size,J gene,CDR3 DNA,CDR3 protein
TRBV18,.,.,TRBJ1-1,TGTGCCAGCTCATACAGGGACACTATGAACACTGAAGCTTTCTTT,CASSYRDTMNTEAFF
TRBV29-1,TRBD1,.,TRBJ1-2,TGCAGCGTCGCCCCGACAGGGTCAGACTATGGCTACACCTTC,CSVAPTGSDYGYTF
TRBV2,TRBD1,.,TRBJ2-2,TGTGCCAGCAGTCTGGGGACAGCCGGGGAGCTGTTTTTT,CASSLGTAGELFF
TRBV18,TRBD2,.,TRBJ2-5,TGTGCCAGCTCACCCCAGGGAGGGCAGGGCGGCCAAGAGACCCAGTACTTC,CASSPQGGQGGQETQYF
TRBV27,.,.,TRBJ1-4,TGTGCCAGCAGTTTTTCTGCAACTAATGAAAAACTGTTTTTT,CASSFSATNEKLFF
TRBV9,.,.,TRBJ1-1,TGTGCCAGCAGCCAAACGGGTAGGAACACTGAAGCTTTCTTT,CASSQTGRNTEAFF
TRBV18,TRBD1,.,TRBJ1-1,TGTGCCAGCTCACCGACAGGGGCCGACACTGAAGCTTTCTTT,CASSPTGADTEAFF
TRBV7-8,.,.,TRBJ2-3,TGTGCCAGCAGCTTAGCACTCCGAATATCTAGCACAGATACGCAGTATTTT,CASSLALRISSTDTQYF
TRBV6-4,.,.,TRBJ2-4,TGTGCCAGGACCCCCACAGAGCTAGCCAAAAACATTCAGTACTTC,CARTPTELAKNIQYF
TRBV1,.,.,TRBJ2-1,TGCACCAGCAGCCAAGGGAGGGCCCGTTCCTACAATGAGCAGTTCTTC,CTSSQGRARSYNEQFF
TRBV11-3,.,.,TRBJ1-1,TGTGCCAGCAGCTCCAACAGTGACACTGAAGCTTTCTTT,CASSSNSDTEAFF
TRBV28,.,.,TRBJ1-2,TGTGCCAGCGAAGGACAGCCGGGCTATGGCTACACCTTC,CASEGQPGYGYTF
TRBV27,.,once,TRBJ1-5,TGTGCCACCCAGGACAGTTATAGCAATCAGCCCCAGCATTTT,CATQDSYSNQPQHF
TRBV5-6,.,.,TRBJ2-1,TGTGCCAGCAGCCACGACTGGCACGAGCAGTTCTTC,CASSHDWHEQFF
TRBV9,.,.,TRBJ1-1,TGTGCCAGCAGCGTGGCGGCTGAAGGGGTTATGAACACTGAAGCTTTCTTT,CASSVAAEGVMNTEAFF
TRBV27,TRBD1,.,TRBJ1-1,TGTGCCAGTGGGACAGGGTTAGATACTGAAGCTTTCTTT,CASGTGLDTEAFF
TRBV6-1,.,.,TRBJ1-2,TGTGCCAGCAGCTCTGGACAGTACTATGGCTACACCTTC,CASSSGQYYGYTF
TRBV7-2,.,few,TRBJ1-6,TGTGCCAGCAGCCCCACGACGGGGACCCTCCACTTT,CASSPTTGTLHF
TRBV19,TRBD2,once,TRBJ2-3,TGTGCCAGTAGTATCTTTTCCAGCGGGGGTGGAGATACGCAGTATTTT,CASSIFSSGGGDTQYF
TRBV5-1,TRBD2,.,TRBJ2-2,TGCGCCAGCAGGCCTTATCTAGCGGACAACACCGGGGAGCTGTTTTTT,CASRPYLADNTGELFF
TRBV30,TRBD1,.,TRBJ2-1,TGTGCCTGGAGTGTCGGGACAGGGTACGATGAGCAGTTCTTC,CAWSVGTGYDEQFF
TRBV9,.,few,TRBJ2-7,TGTGCCAGCAGCCTCCGTTGGGAGGTCCACGAGCAGTACTTC,CASSLRWEVHEQYF
TRBV19,TRBD1,.,TRBJ1-2,TGTGCCAGTAGTATATCAGGGACAGGGGACGGCGGTGGCTACACCTTC,CASSISGTGDGGGYTF
TRBV5-1,TRBD2,.,TRBJ2-7,TGCGCCAGCAGCTCTCCTACTAGCGGGAGTCCCTACGAGCAGTACTTC,CASSSPTSGSPYEQYF
TRBV7-3,TRBD1,.,TRBJ1-1,TGTGCCAGCAGCGCATACCCCCCCCGACCGGGACAGGGGGCAAAGAACACTGAAGCTTTCTTT,CASSAYPPRPGQGAKNTEAFF
TRBV27,.,.,TRBJ1-1,TGTGCCAGCAGTTTCGGGGGGGAGATGGTCACAGCTTTCTTT,CASSFGGEMVTAFF
TRBV5-4,TRBD2,.,TRBJ2-1,TGTGCCAGCAGCCGACGTAGCGGGAGCGACAATGAGCAGTTCTTC,CASSRRSGSDNEQFF
TRBV7-2,TRBD1,once,TRBJ1-2,TGTGCCAGCAGCTTGGACAGGGAAGTCCTTTATGGCTACACCTTC,CASSLDREVLYGYTF
TRBV11-2,TRBD2,.,TRBJ2-7,TGTGCCAGCAGCTTGGGACTAGCGGCCCCCTACGAGCAGTACTTC,CASSLGLAAPYEQYF
TRBV19,.,.,TRBJ2-1,TGTGCCAGTAGTATTGCTAGCGCGCCGACCGATGAGCAGTTCTTC,CASSIASAPTDEQFF
TRBV5-1,.,.,TRBJ2-5,TGCGCCAGCAGCTTCAGCAGGGGCCAAGAGACCCAGTACTTC,CASSFSRGQETQYF
TRBV5-4,TRBD2,.,TRBJ2-2,TGTGCCAGCAGCGCGGGACTAGCGGGCACCGGGGAGCTGTTTTTT,CASSAGLAGTGELFF
TRBV5-4,.,.,TRBJ1-2,TGTGCCAGCAGCTTGGGTAGTTGGGGGGACTCTGATGGCTACACCTTC,CASSLGSWGDSDGYTF
TRBV5-1,TRBD2,.,TRBJ2-3,TGCGCCAGCAGCCTGGAGCGGGGGGCCCTAGATACGCAGTATTTT,CASSLERGALDTQYF
TRBV7-8,TRBD2,.,TRBJ2-1,TGTGCCAGCAGCGCGGGACTAGCGGGAGGGTGGTACAATGAGCAGTTCTTC,CASSAGLAGGWYNEQFF
TRBV5-6,.,.,TRBJ1-6,TGTGCCAGCAGCCATCTTGTCGGGGGAGACGATTCACCCCTCCACTTT,CASSHLVGGDDSPLHF
TRBV2,.,once,TRBJ1-1,TGTGCCAGCAGTGAACGTCAGGTGGAGAACACTGAAGCTTTCTTT,CASSERQVENTEAFF
TRBV19,TRBD2,.,TRBJ2-3,TGTGCCAGTAGTATACAGCGGGGCCCCGGGGGAGATACGCAGTATTTT,CASSIQRGPGGDTQYF
TRBV5-6,.,.,TRBJ1-4,TGTGCCAGCAGCCCCGTACAAAGTAATGAAAAACTGTTTTTT,CASSPVQSNEKLFF
TRBV18,.,.,TRBJ2-2,TGTGCCAGCTCACCACCGCTTACGCCGGGGGATCTGCAGGGAAGGAAGGTGGCCGGGGAGCTGTTTTTT,CASSPPLTPGDLQGRKVAGELFF
TRBV28,TRBD1,once,TRBJ1-2,TGTGCCAGCAGGATAAGGACAGGGTTTGACTATGGCTACACCTTC,CASRIRTGFDYGYTF
TRBV6-5,.,once,TRBJ1-2,TGTGCCAGCAGTTATGGACCGCCGGACCGGGGGGGCTACACCTTC,CASSYGPPDRGGYTF
TRBV4-2,TRBD1,.,TRBJ1-4,TGTGCCAGCAGCCAACCCGGGACAGGGGGCGCAACTAATGAAAAACTGTTTTTT,CASSQPGTGGATNEKLFF
TRBV20-1,TRBD1,.,TRBJ1-2,TGCAGTGCGGGGACAGACTATGGCTACACCTTC,CSAGTDYGYTF
TRBV30,.,.,TRBJ1-4,TGTGCCTGGAGCCCCACTGCAACTAATGAAAAACTGTTTTTT,CAWSPTATNEKLFF
TRBV5-4,.,.,TRBJ1-6,TGTGCCAGCAGCCGTATAGATCCGAAAGCACCCCTCCACTTT,CASSRIDPKAPLHF
TRBV6-1,.,.,TRBJ2-7,TGTGCCAGCAGTGACGTAGGGGCTTTCGCCTACGAGCAGTACTTC,CASSDVGAFAYEQYF
TRBV9,.,.,TRBJ1-3,TGTGCCAGCAGCACCTTTTCCGGGAGCTCTGGAAACACCATATATTTT,CASSTFSGSSGNTIYF
TRBV6-5,.,once,TRBJ2-1,TGTGCCAGCAGCGATAGTAATGAGCAGTTCTTC,CASSDSNEQFF
TRBV25-1,TRBD1,.,TRBJ1-2,TGTGCCAGCAGTGAACCCGGACAGGGGAATGGCTACACCTTC,CASSEPGQGNGYTF
TRBV7-8,.,once,TRBJ1-2,TGTGCCAGCAGCACCTTAGGGGGTCGGAACGGCTACACCTTC,CASSTLGGRNGYTF
TRBV28,TRBD1,.,TRBJ2-7,TGTGCCAGCAGCCACGACAGGGCCCGCGATTACGAGCAGTACTTC,CASSHDRARDYEQYF
TRBV6-1,TRBD2,.,TRBJ2-1,TGTGCCAGCAGTCTAGCGGTCAACAATGAGCAGTTCTTC,CASSLAVNNEQFF
TRBV19,.,.,TRBJ1-3,TGTGCCAGTAGTATTAGGAAGGAGCCCGGAAACACCATATATTTT,CASSIRKEPGNTIYF
TRBV5-1,.,few,TRBJ1-1,TGCGCCAGCCATGAACAGAGGAACACTGAAGCTTTCTTT,CASHEQRNTEAFF